This T cell receptor (beta chain) was recorded in a study of blood T cell repertoires in COVID-19. The repertoire was sequenced with immunoSEQ multiplex PCR; TCRdb's copy has only in-frame clones and lacks some. The data show some 200,000 clones, with around 84% seen just once and about 14% held by the top ten. The CDR3 contains 14 residues. V lost 7 bases to trimming and J lost 4 bases, with 16 bases between them. Germline CDR1 reads MNHEY; CDR2 reads SVGAGI. The sequence was obtained from a woman aged 70-85 years with COVID-19, enrolled during active disease. The V call is TRBV6-5, the J call TRBJ1-1; perhaps TRBD1 as D (6 bases). The source material was peripheral blood. CDR3 nucleotides: TGTGCCAGCACCTATGGGACATCGCGCACTGAAGCTTTCTTT. Protein product: CASTYGTSRTEAFF.